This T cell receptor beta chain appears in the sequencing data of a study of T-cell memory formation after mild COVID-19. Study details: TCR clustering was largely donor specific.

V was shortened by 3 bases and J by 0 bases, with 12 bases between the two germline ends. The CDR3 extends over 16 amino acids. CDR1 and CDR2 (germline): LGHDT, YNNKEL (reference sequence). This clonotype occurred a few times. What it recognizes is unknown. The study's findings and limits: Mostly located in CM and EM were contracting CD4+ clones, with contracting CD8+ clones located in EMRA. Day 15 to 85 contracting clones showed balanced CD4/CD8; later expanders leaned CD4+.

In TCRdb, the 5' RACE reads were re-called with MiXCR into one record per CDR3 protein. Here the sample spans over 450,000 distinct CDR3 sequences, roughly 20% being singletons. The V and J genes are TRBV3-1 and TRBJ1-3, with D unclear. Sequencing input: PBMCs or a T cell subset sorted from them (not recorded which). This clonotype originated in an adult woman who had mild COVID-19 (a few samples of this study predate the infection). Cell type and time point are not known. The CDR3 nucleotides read TGTGCCAGCAGCCATCGCGGGGTTAACTCTGGAAACACCATATATTTT. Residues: CASSHRGVNSGNTIYF. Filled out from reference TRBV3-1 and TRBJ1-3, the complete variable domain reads DTAVSQTPKYLVTQMGNDKSIKCEQNLGHDTMYWYKQDSKKFLKIMFSYNNKELIINETVPNRFSPKSPDKAHLNLHINSLELGDSAVYFCASSHRGVNSGNTIYFGEGSWLTVV.